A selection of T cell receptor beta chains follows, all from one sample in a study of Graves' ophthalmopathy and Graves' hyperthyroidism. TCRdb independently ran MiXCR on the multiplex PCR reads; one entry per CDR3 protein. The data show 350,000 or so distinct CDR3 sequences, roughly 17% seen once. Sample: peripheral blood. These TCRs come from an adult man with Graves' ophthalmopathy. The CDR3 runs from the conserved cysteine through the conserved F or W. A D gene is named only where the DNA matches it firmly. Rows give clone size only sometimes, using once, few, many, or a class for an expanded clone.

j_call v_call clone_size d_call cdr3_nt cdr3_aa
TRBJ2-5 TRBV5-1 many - TGCGCCAGCAGTTTCGAGGGTACCGTGGGGACCCAGTACTTC CASSFEGTVGTQYF
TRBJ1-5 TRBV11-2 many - TGTGCCAGCAGCCGGGACGGAAATCAGCCCCAGCATTTT CASSRDGNQPQHF
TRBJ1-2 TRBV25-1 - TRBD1 TGTGCCAGCCGCCCCCGCGGACAGGGCTACTATGGCTACACCTTC CASRPRGQGYYGYTF
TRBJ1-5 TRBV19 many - TGTGCCAGTAGTATGGCCCTAGGGCAGCCCCAGCATTTT CASSMALGQPQHF
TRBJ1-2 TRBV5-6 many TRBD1 TGTGCCAGCAGCCGGGGACAGGGGGTAAACGGCTACACCTTC CASSRGQGVNGYTF
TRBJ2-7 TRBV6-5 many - TGTGCCAGCAGTTACTCACGGGGGCACGAGCAGTACTTC CASSYSRGHEQYF
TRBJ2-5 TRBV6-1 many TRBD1 TGTGCCAGTACCGGACAGGTACAAGAGACCCAGTACTTC CASTGQVQETQYF
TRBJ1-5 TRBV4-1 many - TGCGCCAGCAGCCACGGCCCGCCTGATCAGCCCCAGCATTTT CASSHGPPDQPQHF
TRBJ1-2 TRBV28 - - TGTGCCAGCAGCTTACGCAGGGCAGTCAGTGGCTACACCTTC CASSLRRAVSGYTF
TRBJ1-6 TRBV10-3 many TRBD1 TGTGCCATCAGTGCAACAGGGGATGGTGCTTCACCCCTCCACTTT CAISATGDGASPLHF
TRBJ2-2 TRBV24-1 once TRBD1 TGTGCCACCAGTGATTTGGGGACAGGGGGCGACACCGGGGAGCTGTTTTTT CATSDLGTGGDTGELFF
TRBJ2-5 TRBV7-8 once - TGTGCCAGCAGCTTAGCGTACAGAGAGACCCAGTACTTC CASSLAYRETQYF
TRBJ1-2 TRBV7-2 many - TGTGCCAGCAGCTTAGCGGGCCTCCGGGACTATGGCTACACCTTC CASSLAGLRDYGYTF
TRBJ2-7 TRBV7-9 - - TGTGCCAGCAGCTTAATTTTGGGAGGGGGCAACGAGCAGTACTTC CASSLILGGGNEQYF
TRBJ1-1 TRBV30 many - TGTGCCTGGGTCTCAGGGCCGAACACTGAAGCTTTCTTT CAWVSGPNTEAFF
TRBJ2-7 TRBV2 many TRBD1 TGTGCCAGCAGCCTCCCGACCGGGACAGGGGGGGACGAGCAGTACTTC CASSLPTGTGGDEQYF
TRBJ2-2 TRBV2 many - TGTGCCAGGAAGGGGGGAGAGGACACCGGGGAGCTGTTTTTT CARKGGEDTGELFF
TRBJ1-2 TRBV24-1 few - TGTGCCACCAGTGAAACCCAGTACTATGGCTACACCTTC CATSETQYYGYTF
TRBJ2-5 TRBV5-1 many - TGCGCCAGCAGCCGGGACGGCCTCCAAGAGACCCAGTACTTC CASSRDGLQETQYF
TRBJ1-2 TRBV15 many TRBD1 TGTGCCACCAGCAGAGATCTTGGGACAGGGGTTTTCTATGGCTACACCTTC CATSRDLGTGVFYGYTF
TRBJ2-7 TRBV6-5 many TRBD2 TGTGCCAGCAGTTGGGGCGGGAGGGACTACGAGCAGTACTTC CASSWGGRDYEQYF
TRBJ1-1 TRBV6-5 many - TGTGCCAGCAAGCCGAGGGCTATAGGCACTGAAGCTTTCTTT CASKPRAIGTEAFF
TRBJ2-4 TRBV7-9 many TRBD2 TGTGCCAGCAGCGGAACCGGGACTAGACCTCGATTC CASSGTGTRPRF
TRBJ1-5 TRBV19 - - TGTGCCAGTAGCCCTGGACGGCGTAGCAATCAGCCCCAGCATTTT CASSPGRRSNQPQHF
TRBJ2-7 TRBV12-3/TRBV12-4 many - TGTGCCAGCAGGTCCGGCGGGGGCAGAGGGGAGCAGTACTTC CASRSGGGRGEQYF
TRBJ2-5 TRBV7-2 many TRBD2 TGTGCCAGCAGCTCGACTAGCGTTCAAATAGAGACCCAGTACTTC CASSSTSVQIETQYF
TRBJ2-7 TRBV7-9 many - TGTGCCAGCGCACCGGGCGGCAACGAGCAGTACTTC CASAPGGNEQYF